Each of the 32 T cell receptor beta chains below was sequenced from the same sample in a study of T cell clonotyping in hematopoietic cell transplantation. TCRdb's copy holds only in-frame clones and misses some; the assay was immunoSEQ multiplex PCR. This table holds about 45,000 clones, roughly 80% found once. Time point noted: recipient sample about 28 days before transplant, after cytoreduction. Specimen: peripheral blood mononuclear cells, collected before stem cell transplant. The source of these receptors is a man aged 55 to 69 with myelodysplastic syndrome. Some clones in this sample may be carry-over from other donors' samples.

This clone appeared a few times. This chain links TRBV27 with TRBJ1-5; D is undetermined. CDR1 is MNHEY, CDR2 SMNVEV, per germline (reference sequence). V dropped 4 bases and J dropped 9 bases, with 13 bases sitting between them. The CDR3 covers 13 residues. The CDR3 DNA is TGTGCCAGCAGTTCGGCGCTAGCAGGGCCCCAGCATTTT. It encodes CASSSALAGPQHF.

The V call is TRBV27, the J call TRBJ2-7; D is perhaps TRBD2 (6 bases). This CDR3 is 14 amino acids long. Trimming left V 8 bases short and J 6 bases short, with 20 bases between. Germline CDR1 MNHEY, CDR2 SMNVEV (reference sequence). CDR3 DNA: TGTGCCAGCCGGGGGACCTCCTCGGGCGGCGAGCAGTACTTC. It is translated as CASRGTSSGGEQYF.

The chain recombines TRBV2 with TRBJ1-3; a possible D gene is TRBD1 (5 bases). Germline V gene lookup returns CDR1 SNHLY and CDR2 FYNNEI. V dropped 8 bases and J dropped 8 bases, with 7 bases sitting between them. This CDR3 is 10 amino acids long. Here the CDR3 DNA reads TGTGCCAGCGGGGGATACACCATATATTTT. This gives the protein CASGGYTIYF.

This rearrangement joins TRBV23-1 to TRBJ1-5; the D gene is possibly TRBD1 (5 bases). TRBV23-1 is an open reading frame whose function is uncertain. Trimming left V 9 bases short and J 7 bases short, with 13 bases between. CDR3 length equals 12 residues. CDR3 residues: CARIHRGQPQHF. CDR3 DNA: TGCGCCAGGATTCATAGGGGCCAGCCCCAGCATTTT.

The chain uses TRBV30 and TRBJ2-3; D not resolved. V was clipped by 1 base and J by 4 bases, with 3 bases between them. Germline values: CDR1 GTSNPN, CDR2 SVGIG (reference sequence). CDR3 length: 11 residues. The CDR3 DNA reads TGTGCCTGGAGTGATCCAGATACGCAGTATTTT. Residues: CAWSDPDTQYF.

The genes are TRBV5-6 and TRBJ2-2, with D unresolved. Germline CDR1 and CDR2: SGHDT and YYEEEE. V was shortened by 0 bases and J by 4 bases, with 10 bases between the two germline ends. This CDR3 contains 15 residues. CDR3 bases: TGTGCCAGCAGCTTGGGGGCGTTAGGCACCGGGGAGCTGTTTTTT. It codes for CASSLGALGTGELFF.

This chain connects TRBV2 to TRBJ1-4; a possible D gene is TRBD1 (6 bases). This CDR3 has 10 amino acids. Deletions cut 3 bases from V and 14 bases from J, with 7 bases between. In germline, CDR1 is SNHLY, CDR2 FYNNEI. The CDR3 protein is CASSDDRLFF. DNA for the CDR3: TGTGCCAGCAGTGATGACAGGCTGTTTTTT. Drawing the rest from reference TRBV2 and TRBJ1-4, the complete variable domain is EPEVTQTPSHQVTQMGQEVILRCVPISNHLYFYWYRQILGQKVEFLVSFYNNEISEKSEIFDDQFSVERPDGSNFTLKIRSTKLEDSAMYFCASSDDRLFFGSGTQLSVL.

The rearrangement joins TRBV9 to TRBJ1-3; a weak D match, TRBD1 (6 bases). Germline-derived CDR1 and CDR2 are SGDLS and YYNGEE. This CDR3 has 17 amino acids. Trimming took 2 bases from V and 0 from J, leaving 15 bases between them. The CDR3 reads CASSVGGGVSSGNTIYF. CDR3 sequence (DNA): TGTGCCAGCAGCGTGGGAGGGGGGGTGAGCTCTGGAAACACCATATATTTT.

The genes are TRBV9 and TRBJ1-1; 7 bases are shared with TRBD1. V lost 0 bases and J lost 9; bases outside the gene matches: 8. In germline, CDR1 is SGDLS, CDR2 YYNGEE. The CDR3 extends over 14 amino acids. As DNA, the CDR3 is TGTGCCAGCAGCGTAGGTCCAACAGGGGACCAAGCTTTCTTT. Residues: CASSVGPTGDQAFF. The variable domain in full, with the rest retrieved from reference TRBV9 and TRBJ1-1, is DSGVTQTPKHLITATGQRVTLRCSPRSGDLSVYWYQQSLDQGLQFLIQYYNGEERAKGNILERFSAQQFPDLHSELNLSSLELGDSALYFCASSVGPTGDQAFFGQGTRLTVV.

This chain connects TRBV2 to TRBJ1-6; weak D call: TRBD1 (6 bases). Trimming took 7 bases from V and 8 from J, leaving 15 bases between them. CDR1 is SNHLY, CDR2 FYNNEI, per germline. This CDR3 contains 14 residues. The CDR3 spells CASNFVAGDSPLHF. Written as DNA, the CDR3 is TGTGCCAGCAATTTCGTGGCAGGGGATTCACCCCTCCACTTT.

The chain is built from TRBV11-2 and TRBJ1-5; D is ambiguous. This CDR3 region has 13 residues. Germline V gene sequence: CDR1 SGHAT, CDR2 FQNNGV. Trimming pared 2 bases from V and 8 bases from J, leaving 10 bases between. DNA of the CDR3: TGTGCCAGCAGCTTACGGGTTGGCAAGCCCCAGCATTTT. It yields the protein CASSLRVGKPQHF.

This chain uses TRBV5-6 with TRBJ2-7; 7 nucleotides agree with TRBD1. The CDR3 has 14 residues. Losses at the gene ends were 4 bases for V and 2 bases for J; bases not matched to a gene: 6. Germline CDR1 is SGHDT and CDR2 is YYEEEE. CDR3 nucleotides: TGTGCCAGCAGCAAGGACAGGCCCCCCTACGAGCAGTACTTC. Protein product: CASSKDRPPYEQYF. The complete variable domain, with remaining parts taken from reference TRBV5-6 and TRBJ2-7, reads DAGVTQSPTHLIKTRGQQVTLRCSPKSGHDTVSWYQQALGQGPQFIFQYYEEEERQRGNFPDRFSGHQFPNYSSELNVNALLLGDSALYLCASSKDRPPYEQYFGPGTRLTVT.

The chain carries TRBV5-1 and TRBJ1-2; 8 bases are a match to TRBD1. Looked up from germline, CDR1 is SGHRS and CDR2 is YFSETQ. The CDR3 is 15 residues long. Trimming cost V 5 bases and J 4 bases; bases outside gene matches: 10. The CDR3 sequence: CASSFSGQGVYGYTF. CDR3 nucleotides: TGCGCCAGCAGTTTTAGCGGACAGGGAGTCTATGGCTACACCTTC.

This chain joins TRBV19 and TRBJ1-3; D unresolved. The CDR3 is 16 amino acids. V was trimmed by 5 bases and J by 0 bases, leaving 14 bases between them. Germline V gene data show CDR1 as LNHDA and CDR2 as SQIVND (reference sequence). CDR3 amino acids: CASSSRERDSGNTIYF. DNA for the CDR3: TGTGCCAGTAGTTCTAGAGAACGAGACTCTGGAAACACCATATATTTT.

The chain links TRBV2 to TRBJ1-5; D remains ambiguous. Trimming took off 3 bases at V and 4 bases at J, with 7 bases between the two ends. Germline values: CDR1 SNHLY, CDR2 FYNNEI. This CDR3 comprises 13 residues. CDR3 DNA: TGTGCCAGCAGTGATCGGCGGAATCAGCCCCAGCATTTT. Residues: CASSDRRNQPQHF.

CDR3 nucleotide sequence: TGTGCCAGCAGTTCCCCCCCAGGCTCTGGAAACACCATATATTTT. Its translation: CASSSPPGSGNTIYF. The chain uses TRBV28 and TRBJ1-3; D is undetermined. The ends were cut back, 4 bases at V and 0 bases at J, with 10 bases in the middle. The length of the CDR3 is 15 residues. Germline loops: CDR1 MDHEN, CDR2 SYDVKM.

This clone was detected only a few times. The CDR3 bases are TGTGCCAGCAGCTGGGCTAGCGGGGGGGCAGATACGCAGTATTTT. Translation: CASSWASGGADTQYF. The chain is built from TRBV12-1 and TRBJ2-3; TRBD2 reflects the table's D call only, with no check against the DNA. TRBV12-1 counts as a pseudogene. The CDR3 has 15 amino acids.

The chain uses TRBV29-1 and TRBJ2-5; 14 nucleotides agree with TRBD2. The length of the CDR3 is 15 residues. V was clipped by 4 bases and J by 6 bases; unmatched bases: 7. Looked up from germline, CDR1 is SQVTM and CDR2 is ANQGSEA. CDR3 residues: CSVGLAGGRGKTQYF. Here the CDR3 DNA reads TGCAGCGTTGGACTAGCGGGGGGGCGCGGAAAGACCCAGTACTTC.

The chain is built from TRBV9 and TRBJ2-2; a possible D gene is TRBD2 (5 bases). Per the germline V gene, CDR1 is SGDLS and CDR2 is YYNGEE. Trimming cost V 6 bases and J 6 bases, with 15 bases left between them. The CDR3 has 14 residues. This CDR3 is CASNPGIVAGELFF. The DNA of the CDR3 is TGTGCCAGCAACCCGGGGATTGTGGCCGGGGAGCTGTTTTTT. Complete variable domain (other parts from reference TRBV9 and TRBJ2-2): DSGVTQTPKHLITATGQRVTLRCSPRSGDLSVYWYQQSLDQGLQFLIQYYNGEERAKGNILERFSAQQFPDLHSELNLSSLELGDSALYFCASNPGIVAGELFFGEGSRLTVL.

The gene calls are TRBV6-6 and TRBJ2-5, with a possible D match to TRBD1 (6 bases). The CDR3 sequence is 16 residues long. Trimming cost V 0 bases and J 0 bases, with 11 bases left between them. Germline V CDR1 and CDR2: MNHNY, SVGAGI (reference sequence). This CDR3 is CASSYSTGQYQETQYF. The CDR3 nucleotides are TGTGCCAGCAGTTACTCGACAGGACAGTACCAAGAGACCCAGTACTTC.

The J gene is TRBJ2-5, the V gene TRBV9, with 7 positions matching TRBD1. Germline CDR1 and CDR2: SGDLS and YYNGEE. The V gene end was trimmed by 4 bases and the J gene end by 5 bases; junction bases not matched to a gene: 8. This CDR3 region has 14 residues. CDR3 DNA sequence: TGTGCCAGCAGCCTCAGACAGGGTTGGGAGACCCAGTACTTC. This codes for CASSLRQGWETQYF.

The chain carries TRBV6-5 and TRBJ2-2, with a weak D call TRBD1 (6 bases). V was trimmed by 5 bases and J by 6 bases, leaving 16 bases between them. CDR3 length: 15 residues. CDR1 is MNHEY, CDR2 SVGAGI, per germline. The DNA for the CDR3 is TGTGCCAGCAGTCAAAGTTGGGGGCGGTCCGGGGAGCTGTTTTTT. Its protein product is CASSQSWGRSGELFF.

This chain uses TRBV30 with TRBJ2-7; TRBD1 matches 8 bases. J gave up 4 bases and V 5 bases, and 7 bases lay outside the gene matches. Germline V lookup: CDR1 GTSNPN, CDR2 SVGIG (reference sequence). The CDR3 has 13 residues. The CDR3 nucleotides read TGTGCCTGGTCCAGGGGGCTGGTTTACGAGCAGTACTTC. Translated, it gives CAWSRGLVYEQYF.

This rearrangement joins TRBV7-6 to TRBJ2-7; D is possibly TRBD2 (7 bases). V lost 1 base, J lost 7 bases, and 17 bases lay in between. Germline assignment: CDR1 SGHVS and CDR2 FNYEAQ. The CDR3 has 15 amino acids. CDR3 residues: CASSLDIRRGREQYF. CDR3 DNA: TGTGCCAGCAGCTTAGACATCCGGCGGGGGCGAGAGCAGTACTTC. The full variable domain, in which reference TRBV7-6 and TRBJ2-7 provide the parts outside the CDR3, is GAGVSQSPRYKVTKRGQDVALRCDPISGHVSLYWYRQALGQGPEFLTYFNYEAQQDKSGLPNDRFSAERPEGSISTLTIQRTEQRDSAMYRCASSLDIRRGREQYFGPGTRLTVT.

V is TRBV7-2 and J is TRBJ1-4; a possible D gene is TRBD1 (6 bases). Germline CDR1 reads SGHTA; CDR2 reads FQGNSA. The CDR3 covers 14 residues. Trimming pared 5 bases from V and 8 bases from J, leaving 15 bases between. The DNA of the CDR3 is TGTGCCAGCAGCCAACAGGGTTACAGCGAAAAACTGTTTTTT. Translating it yields CASSQQGYSEKLFF.

This clone was picked up one time. This chain's CDR3 is CASSADRGIYEQYF. DNA of the CDR3: TGTGCCAGCAGTGCGGACAGGGGAATCTACGAGCAGTACTTC. This chain connects TRBV6-1 to TRBJ2-7; 9 nucleotides align to TRBD1. The J segment lost 3 bases and the V segment lost 4 bases, leaving 4 bases of the junction unmatched. The CDR3 is 14 residues long. From germline, CDR1 is MNHNS and CDR2 SASEGT.

The chain uses TRBV10-3 and TRBJ1-1; a weak D match, TRBD1 (5 bases). Germline loops: CDR1 ENHRY, CDR2 SYGVKD. The germline V and J ends were trimmed by 2 bases and 5 bases, with 12 bases remaining between them. The CDR3 loop spans 14 amino acids. The CDR3, as DNA: TGTGCCATCAGTGAGGGGGGGAGGGTGACTGAAGCTTTCTTT. Protein: CAISEGGRVTEAFF.

The rearrangement links TRBV6-6 to TRBJ1-3; TRBD1 might be the D (5 bases). Germline V CDR1 and CDR2: MNHNY, SVGAGI (reference sequence). The CDR3 is made up of 15 amino acids. Trimming shortened V by 6 bases and J by 0 bases, and 12 bases separated the two germline ends. The CDR3 loop is CASRSEGLSGNTIYF. The CDR3 bases are TGTGCCAGCAGGTCCGAGGGGCTCTCTGGAAACACCATATATTTT.

This clone was detected once. This rearrangement joins TRBV7-9 to TRBJ2-7, with D possibly matching TRBD1 (5 bases). The CDR3 contains 15 residues. Trimming left V 5 bases short and J 2 bases short, with 16 bases between. The germline gives CDR1 SEHNR, CDR2 FQNEAQ (reference sequence). The CDR3 DNA is TGTGCCAGCAGCCGCCGACAGACACTTACCTACGAGCAGTACTTC. It specifies CASSRRQTLTYEQYF.

The chain couples TRBV7-8 to TRBJ1-5; TRBD1 is a possible D gene (5 bases). The germline V and J ends were trimmed by 1 base and 0 bases, with 10 bases remaining between them. Germline V gives CDR1 SGHVS, CDR2 FQNEAQ. There are 16 residues in the CDR3. The CDR3 sequence is CASSLVGGYSNQPQHF. DNA for the CDR3: TGTGCCAGCAGCTTAGTGGGGGGTTATAGCAATCAGCCCCAGCATTTT.

The chain couples TRBV6-5 to TRBJ1-3, with D maybe TRBD1 (5 bases). Per the germline V gene, CDR1 is MNHEY and CDR2 is SVGAGI. This CDR3 spans 15 amino acids. Trimming took off 2 bases at V and 0 bases at J, with 8 bases between the two ends. CDR3 loop: CASSYEGVSGNTIYF. CDR3 coding DNA: TGTGCCAGCAGTTACGAAGGGGTCTCTGGAAACACCATATATTTT.

The table lists this clone with a few counts. The rearrangement links TRBV7-2 to TRBJ1-6; D is possibly TRBD1 (6 bases). V was trimmed by 2 bases and J by 10 bases, leaving 9 bases between them. The V gene's germline CDR1 is SGHTA and CDR2 FQGNSA. CDR3 size: 13 residues. The chain's CDR3 is CASSLIQGSPLHF. The CDR3 region has the DNA TGTGCCAGCAGCTTAATACAGGGCTCACCCCTCCACTTT.